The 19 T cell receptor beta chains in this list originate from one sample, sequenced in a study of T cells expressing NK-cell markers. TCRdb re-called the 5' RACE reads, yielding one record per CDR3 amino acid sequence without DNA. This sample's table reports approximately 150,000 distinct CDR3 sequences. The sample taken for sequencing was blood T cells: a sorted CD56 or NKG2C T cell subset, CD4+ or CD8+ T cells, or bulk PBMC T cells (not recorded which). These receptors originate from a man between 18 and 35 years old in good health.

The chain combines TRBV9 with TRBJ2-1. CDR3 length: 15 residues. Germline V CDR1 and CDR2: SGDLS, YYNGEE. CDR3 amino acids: CASSVGGSSRNEQFF.

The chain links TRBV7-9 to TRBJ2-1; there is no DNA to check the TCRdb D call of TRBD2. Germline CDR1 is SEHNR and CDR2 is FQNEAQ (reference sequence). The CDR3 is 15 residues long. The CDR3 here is CASSSTSDSYNEQFF.

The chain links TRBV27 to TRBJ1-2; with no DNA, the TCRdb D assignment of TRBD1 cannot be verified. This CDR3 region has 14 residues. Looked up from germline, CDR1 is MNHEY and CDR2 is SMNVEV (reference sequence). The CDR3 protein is CASSLYTGGHGYTF.

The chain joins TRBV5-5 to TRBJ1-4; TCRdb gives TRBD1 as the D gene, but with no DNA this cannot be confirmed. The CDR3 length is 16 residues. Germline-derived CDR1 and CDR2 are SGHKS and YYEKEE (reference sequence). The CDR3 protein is CASSSYTDTTNEKLFF. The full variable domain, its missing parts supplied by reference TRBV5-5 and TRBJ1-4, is DAGVTQSPTHLIKTRGQQVTLRCSPISGHKSVSWYQQVLGQGPQFIFQYYEKEERGRGNFPDRFSARQFPNYSSELNVNALLLGDSALYLCASSSYTDTTNEKLFFGSGTQLSVL.

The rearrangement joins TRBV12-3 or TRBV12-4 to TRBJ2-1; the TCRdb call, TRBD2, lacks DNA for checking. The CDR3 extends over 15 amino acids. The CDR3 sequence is CASSGGTSGLNEQFF.

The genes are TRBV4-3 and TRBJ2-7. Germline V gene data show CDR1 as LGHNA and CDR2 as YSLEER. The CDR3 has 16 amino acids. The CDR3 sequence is CASSQDRSSSSYEQYF.

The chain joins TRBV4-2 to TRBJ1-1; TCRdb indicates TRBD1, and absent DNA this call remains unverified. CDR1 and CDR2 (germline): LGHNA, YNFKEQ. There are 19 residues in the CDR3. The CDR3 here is CASSQLRGWGDRATTEAFF.

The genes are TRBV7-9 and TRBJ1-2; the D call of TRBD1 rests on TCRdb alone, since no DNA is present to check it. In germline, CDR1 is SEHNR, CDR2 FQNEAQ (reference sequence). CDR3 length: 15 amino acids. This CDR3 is CASLGTGATGYGYTF.

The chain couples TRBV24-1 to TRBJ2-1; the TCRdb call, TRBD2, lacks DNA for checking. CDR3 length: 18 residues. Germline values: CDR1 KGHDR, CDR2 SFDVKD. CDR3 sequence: CATDALVFGQGSYNEQFF.

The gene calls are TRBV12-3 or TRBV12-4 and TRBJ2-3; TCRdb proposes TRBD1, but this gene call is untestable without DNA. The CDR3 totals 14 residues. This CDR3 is CASSFPGRADTQYF.

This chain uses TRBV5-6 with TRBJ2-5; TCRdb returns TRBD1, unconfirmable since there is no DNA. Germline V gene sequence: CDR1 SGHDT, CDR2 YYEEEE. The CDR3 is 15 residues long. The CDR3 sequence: CASRALADRQETQYF.

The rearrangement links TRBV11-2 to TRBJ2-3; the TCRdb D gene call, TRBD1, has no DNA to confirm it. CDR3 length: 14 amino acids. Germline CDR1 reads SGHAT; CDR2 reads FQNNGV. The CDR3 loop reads CASLGTPDTDTQYF.

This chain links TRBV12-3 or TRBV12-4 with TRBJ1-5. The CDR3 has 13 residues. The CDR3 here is CASSRGSNQPQHF.

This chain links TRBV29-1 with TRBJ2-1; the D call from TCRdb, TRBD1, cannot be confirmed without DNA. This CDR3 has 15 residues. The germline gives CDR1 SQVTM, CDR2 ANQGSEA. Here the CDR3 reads CSVEGLQGANNEQFF.

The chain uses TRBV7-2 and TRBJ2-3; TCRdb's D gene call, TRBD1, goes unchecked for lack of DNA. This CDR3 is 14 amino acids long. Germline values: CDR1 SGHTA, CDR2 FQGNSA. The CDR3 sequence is CASKGGTGGITQYF. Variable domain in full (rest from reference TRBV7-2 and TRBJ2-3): GAGVSQSPSNKVTEKGKDVELRCDPISGHTALYWYRQSLGQGLEFLIYFQGNSAPDKSGLPSDRFSAERTGGSVSTLTIQRTQQEDSAVYLCASKGGTGGITQYFGPGTRLTVL.

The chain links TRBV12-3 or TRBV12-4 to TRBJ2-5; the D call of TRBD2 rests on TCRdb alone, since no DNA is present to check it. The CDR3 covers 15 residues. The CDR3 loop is CASSFGGGLSKTQYF.

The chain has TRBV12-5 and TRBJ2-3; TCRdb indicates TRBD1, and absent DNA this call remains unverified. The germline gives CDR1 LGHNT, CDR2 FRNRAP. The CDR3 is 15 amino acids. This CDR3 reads CASVLGTSDTDTQYF.

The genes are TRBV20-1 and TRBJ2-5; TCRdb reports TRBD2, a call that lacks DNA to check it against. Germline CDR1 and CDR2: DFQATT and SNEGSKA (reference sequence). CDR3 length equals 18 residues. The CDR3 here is CSARAVSVRREVQETQYF.

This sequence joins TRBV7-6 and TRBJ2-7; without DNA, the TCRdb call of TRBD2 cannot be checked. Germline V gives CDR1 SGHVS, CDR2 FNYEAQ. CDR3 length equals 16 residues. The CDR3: CASSPGLATSSYEQYF.